This T cell receptor (beta chain) was sequenced in a study of blood T cells in healthy people across ages (dated by TCRdb to between 2015 and 2016). In terms of the full investigation: In model experiments, template switching captured about one uniquely barcoded TCR beta cDNA molecule for every two T cells. To track age-related changes in TCR beta repertoire diversity, the study relied on deep sequencing normalized with unique cDNA molecular identifiers. The donors were divided into four age groups: young (average around 15 years), middle-aged (over 35), aged (roughly 66) and long-lived (82). To avoid experimental bias, donors of different ages were randomly spread across the sequencing lanes. Two additional independent replicas of 1 million unique cDNA reads from the same blood draw were analyzed for two donors (one aged 18 to 30 and one aged 80 or older). The research as a whole found: The percentage of naive T cells measured by flow cytometry correlated strongly with observed TCR beta diversity. As age increased, observed TCR beta diversity per million T cells dropped in a roughly linear way, and a significant reduction was already evident by age roughly 36. Estimates of total diversity based on one million sequenced T cells were regarded as lower bounds and as underestimates. Bulk unsorted PBMC profiling prevented conclusive comparison of naive and antigen-experienced compartments. The CMV infection status of donors was not known, potentially confounding age-related changes in expanded clonotypes. The long-lived group showed more naive CD4+ T cells, fewer expanded clones and increased TCR diversity than the aged group, suggesting age selection.

Preparation of the library involved 5' RACE. TCRdb names Illumina HiSeq 2500 as the instrument used. A second PCR of about 6 to 11 cycles was run with a J-beta primer mix and a sample-barcoded 5' primer. Each TCR beta cDNA molecule received a unique molecular identifier from a template-switch 5' adaptor carrying 12 random nucleotides. Each sample yielded at least 3 million CDR3-containing paired-end reads. First-strand cDNA synthesis was performed from all RNA using the Mint cDNA synthesis kit, with priming by a TRBC-specific oligonucleotide. After uracil-DNA glycosylase treatment, a first 18-cycle PCR used universal primers M1SS and BC2_uni_R on all cDNA. Per the source publication's procedure: For normalization, 1 million high-quality reads were randomly selected from each sample, with every read carrying a distinct molecular identifier. Reads sharing molecular identifiers were discarded rather than binned into consensus sequences. MiTCR, run with a Q25 quality threshold and the strictest error-elimination algorithm, handled CDR3 identification, clonotype clustering and error correction. A nonparametric unseen species model with Euler transformation was used to estimate a lower bound on total TCR beta diversity. TCRdb itself trimmed the public reads at Q25 with fastp, ran MiXCR and retained productive beta chains. Here each entry gathers all rows of one CDR3 protein and keeps the most common genes and DNA. It is TCRdb's table, rather than the study itself, that gives the V and J calls and clone size. This sample holds roughly 900,000 distinct CDR3 sequences; about 48% were observed only once. The ten largest clonotypes hold over 10% of the sample.

CDR1 and CDR2, looked up from the germline V gene (reference sequence), are SEHNR and FQNEAQ. The CDR3 measures 14 amino acids from cysteine to phenylalanine. Only the CDR3 DNA is retained, 42 bases long and in frame from the first base. V loses 1 base, J loses 0 bases, and the germline ends lie 6 bases apart. Systemically healthy Caucasian individuals from Russia, 35 to 50 in total and aged about 6 to 100 years, were included as donors. Each donor gave 9 to 10 milliliters of peripheral blood, collected into EDTA-treated Vacutainer tubes. Ficoll-Paque density-gradient centrifugation was used to isolate PBMCs, with at least 7 million per sample. Total RNA, at least 6 micrograms per sample, was extracted from PBMCs with Trizol reagent. For every donor, flow cytometry on a PBMC aliquot measured the percentage of naive CD45RAhigh/CD27high T cells. With regard to this clonotype: No cognate antigen has been identified for it. No base qualities exist here, and no much larger clone lies one base off it.

The origin of this receptor is a man aged 25-40 years in good health. This chain joins TRBV7-9 to TRBJ1-1; no D segment can be confidently identified. Sequencing input: blood. Here is the DNA: TGTGCCAGCAGCTTAGTTCGGCTGAACACTGAAGCTTTCTTT. This is translated as CASSLVRLNTEAFF.